This T cell receptor (beta chain) emerged from a study of shared T cell receptors in the human thymus. Clones were sequenced by immunoSEQ multiplex PCR, and TCRdb holds only the in-frame ones, with some missing. The data show some 660,000 clones, around 87% seen once. The trim removed 5 bases at V and 3 bases at J, leaving 7 bases unmatched. Germline loops: CDR1 SGHTA, CDR2 FQGNSA. The CDR3 sequence is 16 residues long. These data are also associated with another study on human thymus T cells. That study reports: It was healthy Finnish infants having corrective surgery for congenital heart defects who were the donors. Corrective heart surgery yielded the resections from which the thymus tissue came. Related research described thymic repertoires that were highly overlapping among unrelated individuals.

The chain has TRBV7-2 and TRBJ2-3; the match to TRBD2 covers 11 bases. The source is a boy under two years old with a congenital heart defect. The specimen was thymocytes. DNA of the CDR3: TGTGCCAGCAGCCCTTTAGCGGGAGGGACTACAGATACGCAGTATTTT. It encodes CASSPLAGGTTDTQYF.